This TCR beta chain comes out of a study of shared T cell receptors in the human thymus. CDR1 SGDLS and CDR2 YYNGEE come from the germline V gene. This CDR3 comprises 17 residues. Trimming took off 0 bases at V and 2 bases at J, with 14 bases between the two ends. Assay: immunoSEQ multiplex PCR; the TCRdb copy retains only in-frame clones and omits some. The sample has about 610,000 clones, 88% seen once; the top ten hold 0.0095% to 0.012%. These data also formed part of another study, on human thymus T cells. According to that study: During corrective heart surgery, resections were taken, and the thymus tissue came from them. V and J gene usage appeared biased in thymic and blood repertoires.

This receptor was identified in a boy in the first two years of life with a congenital heart defect. The gene calls are TRBV9 and TRBJ2-2; no firm D call. What was sequenced was thymocytes. CDR3 nucleotide sequence: TGTGCCAGCAGCGTAGCTCTGGGCATCAAAAACACCGGGGAGCTGTTTTTT. This encodes CASSVALGIKNTGELFF.